These 19 T cell receptor beta chains came from one sample sequenced in a study of blood T cell repertoires in COVID-19. Profiling relied on immunoSEQ multiplex PCR, and the TCRdb table lists in-frame clones only, not all of them. The data contain 140,000 to 150,000 clones, approximately 88% of them singletons. The sample was peripheral blood. These receptors originate from a woman aged 45-59 years with acute or convalescent COVID-19.

The genes are TRBV2 and TRBJ1-1, with 8 nucleotides matching TRBD1. Germline V lookup: CDR1 SNHLY, CDR2 FYNNEI. Unmatched junction bases numbered 6, after V lost 5 bases and J lost 4 bases. The CDR3 contains 14 residues. The CDR3 loop is CASSTRGRGTEAFF. The CDR3 DNA reads as TGTGCCAGCAGTACCAGGGGGCGCGGCACTGAAGCTTTCTTT.

The chain links TRBV11-2 to TRBJ2-7, with TRBD2 matching over 11 bases. The V and J ends lost 1 base and 5 bases, in that order; junction bases with no gene match: 10. Germline CDR1 is SGHAT and CDR2 is FQNNGV. CDR3 length: 17 residues. The DNA of the CDR3 is TGTGCCAGCAGCTTAGGTAGCACTAGCGGGAGTTGGGACGAGCAGTACTTC. Amino acid sequence: CASSLGSTSGSWDEQYF.

V is TRBV6-5 and J is TRBJ2-7; 9 nucleotides match TRBD1. V gave up 4 bases and J gave up 5 bases; unmatched junction bases: 6. Germline assignment: CDR1 MNHEY and CDR2 SVGAGI. CDR3 size: 14 residues. The DNA of the CDR3 is TGTGCCAGCAGTTTCGGGACAGGGTCCCACGAGCAGTACTTC. Residues: CASSFGTGSHEQYF.

This clone was recorded a few times. This sequence joins TRBV5-1 and TRBJ2-1, with TRBD1 matching 9 bases. CDR3 size: 17 residues. The V and J ends lost 1 base and 6 bases, in that order; junction bases with no gene match: 11. In germline, CDR1 is SGHRS, CDR2 YFSETQ. CDR3 protein: CASSLFPTGQGSNEQFF. The CDR3 DNA is TGCGCCAGCAGCTTGTTTCCCACGGGACAGGGCAGCAATGAGCAGTTCTTC.

The chain recombines TRBV3-1 (or the pseudogene TRBV3-2) with TRBJ2-7; 13 nucleotides match TRBD2. The junction had 9 bases not matched to a gene; V was cut back by 4 bases and J by 9 bases. This CDR3 is 15 amino acids long. Germline lookup yields CDR1 LGHDT and CDR2 YNNKEL (reference sequence). The CDR3 spells CASSLGLAGEVGQYF. The CDR3 DNA is TGTGCCAGCAGCCTAGGACTAGCGGGAGAGGTAGGGCAGTACTTC.

The rearrangement uses TRBV5-1 and TRBJ2-1; 7 nucleotides match TRBD2. After removal of 4 bases from V and 6 bases from J, the junction contained 10 bases not matched to a gene. This CDR3 has 15 residues. The germline CDR1 and CDR2 sequences are SGHRS and YFSETQ. The CDR3 protein is CASSPTTSPGNEQFF. DNA for the CDR3: TGCGCCAGCAGCCCGACGACTAGCCCCGGCAATGAGCAGTTCTTC.

V and J are TRBV5-1 and TRBJ1-4, with D perhaps TRBD1 (6 bases). This CDR3 is built from 13 residues. Germline CDR1 is SGHRS and CDR2 is YFSETQ. Trimming pared 4 bases from V and 12 bases from J, leaving 16 bases between. CDR3 coding DNA: TGCGCCAGCAGCCCAGAAAGACAGGAAGAACTGTTTTTT. Amino acids: CASSPERQEELFF.

This chain links TRBV7-3 with TRBJ2-5; 7 bases fit TRBD2. CDR1 is SGHTA and CDR2 is FQGTGA in the germline V gene. After removal of 3 bases from V and 4 bases from J, the junction contained 8 bases not matched to a gene. This CDR3 has 15 residues. The CDR3 protein is CASSFTGGRVETQYF. As DNA, the CDR3 is TGTGCCAGCAGCTTTACGGGAGGAAGGGTAGAGACCCAGTACTTC.

In DNA form, the CDR3 reads TGTGCCAGCGGCGGCGCGCCAGTGGGTGGCTACACCTTC. Translated, it gives CASGGAPVGGYTF. The chain uses TRBV25-1 and TRBJ1-2; D gene ambiguous. Trimming took off 8 bases at V and 7 bases at J, with 17 bases between the two ends. This CDR3 has 13 amino acids. Looked up from germline, CDR1 is MGHDK and CDR2 is SYGVNS.

This clone was picked up one time. The chain links TRBV5-4 to TRBJ2-4; 7 nucleotides agree with TRBD1. CDR1 and CDR2 (germline): SGHNT, YYREEE (reference sequence). V lost 4 bases and J lost 1; bases outside the gene matches: 8. This CDR3 region has 16 residues. The CDR3 protein is CASSPPGTVAKNIQYF. CDR3 in DNA: TGTGCCAGCAGCCCGCCGGGGACAGTTGCCAAAAACATTCAGTACTTC.

J is TRBJ1-5 and V is TRBV19, with D possibly matching TRBD1 (5 bases). Germline CDR1 reads LNHDA; CDR2 reads SQIVND (reference sequence). V was shortened by 10 bases and J by 6 bases, with 19 bases between the two germline ends. The length of the CDR3 is 14 residues. CDR3 amino acids: CATGGVIGFQPQHF. CDR3 nucleotide sequence: TGTGCCACCGGGGGGGTCATTGGTTTTCAGCCCCAGCATTTT.

This chain joins TRBV9 and TRBJ2-3; 7 bases are shared with TRBD1. From germline, CDR1 is SGDLS and CDR2 YYNGEE. The length of the CDR3 is 14 residues. Losses at the gene ends were 0 bases for V and 4 bases for J; bases not matched to a gene: 2. CDR3 nucleotides: TGTGCCAGCAGCGTAGCAGGGACAGCAGATACGCAGTATTTT. Encoded protein: CASSVAGTADTQYF. Using reference TRBV9 and TRBJ2-3 for the parts outside the CDR3, the full variable domain is DSGVTQTPKHLITATGQRVTLRCSPRSGDLSVYWYQQSLDQGLQFLIQYYNGEERAKGNILERFSAQQFPDLHSELNLSSLELGDSALYFCASSVAGTADTQYFGPGTRLTVL.

The chain employs TRBV3-1 (or the pseudogene TRBV3-2) and TRBJ1-3, with D maybe TRBD1 (5 bases). The CDR3 has 16 amino acids. Germline assignment: CDR1 LGHDT and CDR2 YNNKEL (reference sequence). V shed 2 bases and J shed 0 bases, with 11 bases lying between them. This CDR3 reads CASSQPDTLSGNTIYF. CDR3 in DNA: TGTGCCAGCAGCCAACCGGACACCCTCTCTGGAAACACCATATATTTT.

The V and J genes are TRBV10-1 and TRBJ2-5; TRBD2 is a possible D gene (5 bases). The germline gives CDR1 WNHNN, CDR2 SYGVQD (reference sequence). CDR3 length: 14 amino acids. V lost 2 bases and J 5 bases, leaving 12 bases between the germline ends. CDR3 coding DNA: TGCGCCAGCAGTGAGGTGGCGGGTTCGGAGACCCAGTACTTC. This encodes CASSEVAGSETQYF.

This clone was detected only once. The gene calls are TRBV9 and TRBJ1-1; 8 bases agree with TRBD1. The CDR3 length is 14 residues. J gave up 3 bases and V 3 bases, and 4 bases lay outside the gene matches. CDR1 and CDR2 from the germline V gene are SGDLS and YYNGEE. For the CDR3, the DNA is TGTGCCAGCAGCGCATCGACAGGGGACACTGAAGCTTTCTTT. Translating it yields CASSASTGDTEAFF.

This CDR3 reads CASSLGDRGNEQFF. The CDR3 region has the DNA TGTGCCAGCAGCTTAGGGGACAGGGGAAATGAGCAGTTCTTC. This rearrangement joins TRBV13 to TRBJ2-1; 9 nucleotides align to TRBD1. Per germline, CDR1 PRHDT and CDR2 FYEKMQ (reference sequence). After removal of 0 bases from V and 7 bases from J, the junction contained 1 base not matched to a gene. The length of the CDR3 is 14 residues.

In this sample, this clone turned up a few times. V is TRBV28 and J is TRBJ1-5; TRBD1 agrees at 7 bases. The CDR3 extends over 15 amino acids. Germline V gives CDR1 MDHEN, CDR2 SYDVKM. V lost 6 bases, J lost 5 bases, and 10 bases stayed unmatched. In nucleotides, the CDR3 is TGTGCCAGCAGGAACCAACGACAGGGCCATCAGCCCCAGCATTTT. Protein sequence: CASRNQRQGHQPQHF.

The table lists this clone with a few counts. V and J are TRBV28 and TRBJ1-1, with unresolved D. Germline V lookup: CDR1 MDHEN, CDR2 SYDVKM. This CDR3 is 13 amino acids long. With 5 bases removed from V and 5 bases from J, the gap between germline ends came to 12 bases. CDR3 protein: CASSPETGTEAFF. The CDR3 nucleotides read TGTGCCAGCAGTCCCGAAACGGGGACTGAAGCTTTCTTT.

The chain is built from TRBV2 and TRBJ1-1; the D gene is possibly TRBD1 (5 bases). Trimming pared 8 bases from V and 2 bases from J, leaving 9 bases between. The V gene's germline CDR1 is SNHLY and CDR2 FYNNEI. This CDR3 region has 12 residues. As DNA, the CDR3 is TGTGCCAGCTCCAGGGCTAACACTGAAGCTTTCTTT. Its protein is CASSRANTEAFF.